Following are 15 T cell receptor beta chains from one sample sequenced in a study of cytomegalovirus exposure and HLA in healthy donors. PCR primers comprised 60 Vbeta and 13 Jbeta primers. Only in-frame clones appear in the TCRdb table, and some are missing; sequencing was by immunoSEQ multiplex PCR. The table includes approximately 190,000 clones, around four fifths detected once. What was sequenced was PBMCs. The receptors derive from a woman aged 18-29 years in good health and CMV-seronegative.

The genes are TRBV12-2 and TRBJ1-2; TRBD1, the D gene given by the table, was not confirmed from the DNA. TRBV12-2 counts as a pseudogene. The CDR3 loop spans 15 amino acids. This CDR3 is CASRPRDRVSYGYTF. CDR3 sequence (DNA): TGTGCAAGTCGCCCCCGGGACAGGGTTAGCTATGGCTACACCTTC.

This clone was counted a few times. The genes are TRBV28 and TRBJ2-7; TRBD1 matches at 12 bases. CDR1 and CDR2 from the germline V gene are MDHEN and SYDVKM. J gave up 9 bases and V 5 bases, and 8 bases lay outside the gene matches. The CDR3 length is 14 residues. DNA of the CDR3: TGTGCCAGCAGTACGCGGGACAGGGGGCGCGGGCAGTACTTC. Protein: CASSTRDRGRGQYF.

The gene calls are TRBV2 and TRBJ1-6; 7 bases match TRBD1. The CDR3 spans 16 residues. Germline V lookup: CDR1 SNHLY, CDR2 FYNNEI. V lost 7 bases to trimming and J lost 8 bases; unmatched junction nucleotides: 14. CDR3 bases: TGTGCCAGCACCCAGGAGGCAGGGGGACTCGATTCACCCCTCCACTTT. Protein sequence: CASTQEAGGLDSPLHF.

The chain couples TRBV7-2 to TRBJ1-3; no clear D. Germline CDR1 is SGHTA and CDR2 is FQGNSA. The CDR3 has 14 amino acids. The V end lost 5 bases, the J end lost 4 bases, and 12 bases lay between the germline ends. The CDR3 reads CASSLVLTGNTIYF. The CDR3 DNA is TGTGCCAGCAGCCTAGTTCTCACAGGAAACACCATATATTTT.

The V call is TRBV7-8, the J call TRBJ1-5, with TRBD1 as a possible D gene (5 bases). Germline-derived CDR1 and CDR2 are SGHVS and FQNEAQ. V gave up 3 bases and J gave up 5 bases, with 14 bases separating them. The CDR3 length is 15 residues. The CDR3 sequence is CASSFRGQPDQPQHF. CDR3 bases: TGTGCCAGCAGCTTTAGGGGCCAACCTGATCAGCCCCAGCATTTT.

The chain couples TRBV7-9 to TRBJ2-2; 8 nucleotides agree with TRBD2. V trimming: 5 bases; J trimming: 5 bases; junction bases outside the gene matches: 1. Germline loops: CDR1 SEHNR, CDR2 FQNEAQ (reference sequence). The CDR3 has 13 amino acids. CDR3: CASSRLATGELFF. As DNA, the CDR3 is TGTGCCAGCAGCAGACTAGCGACCGGGGAGCTGTTTTTT. The variable domain in full, completed from reference TRBV7-9 and TRBJ2-2, reads DTGVSQNPRHKITKRGQNVTFRCDPISEHNRLYWYRQTLGQGPEFLTYFQNEAQLEKSRLLSDRFSAERPKGSFSTLEIQRTEQGDSAMYLCASSRLATGELFFGEGSRLTVL.

The CDR3 DNA is TGTGCCAGTAGCGAGACAGCCTTCTCTGGAAACACCATATATTTT. It is translated as CASSETAFSGNTIYF. The chain is built from TRBV19 and TRBJ1-3, with D tentatively TRBD1 (5 bases). Trimming left V 6 bases short and J 0 bases short, with 12 bases between. The germline V gene has CDR1 LNHDA and CDR2 SQIVND (reference sequence). This CDR3 comprises 15 residues.

The J gene is TRBJ1-3, the V gene TRBV6-5; no clear D. Trimming removed 6 bases from V and 0 bases from J, with 12 bases in between. CDR1 is MNHEY and CDR2 is SVGAGI in the germline V gene. CDR3 length equals 15 residues. The CDR3 protein is CASSPGFSSGNTIYF. CDR3 bases: TGTGCCAGCAGCCCGGGTTTCTCCTCTGGAAACACCATATATTTT.

This chain joins TRBV27 and TRBJ2-7; 7 bases align to TRBD1. Per the germline V gene, CDR1 is MNHEY and CDR2 is SMNVEV (reference sequence). Losses at the gene ends were 8 bases for V and 3 bases for J; bases not matched to a gene: 1. The CDR3 is 11 amino acids. In DNA, the CDR3 is TGTGCCAGCGGACAGGACTACGAGCAGTACTTC. Its protein product is CASGQDYEQYF.

The gene calls are TRBV7-9 and TRBJ2-1, with D hard to call. Trimming took off 4 bases at V and 0 bases at J, with 13 bases between the two ends. Germline lookup yields CDR1 SEHNR and CDR2 FQNEAQ (reference sequence). This CDR3 has 16 amino acids. CDR3 nucleotide sequence: TGTGCCAGCAGCTCCACTCGGCCTAGCTCCTACAATGAGCAGTTCTTC. Encoded protein: CASSSTRPSSYNEQFF.

The CDR3 reads CASSLDSYNEQFF. Written as DNA, the CDR3 is TGTGCCAGCAGTCTAGACAGCTACAATGAGCAGTTCTTC. The chain combines TRBV27 with TRBJ2-1; the D gene is possibly TRBD1 (5 bases). V lost 5 bases to trimming and J lost 3 bases, with 8 bases between them. This CDR3 spans 13 amino acids. CDR1 is MNHEY and CDR2 is SMNVEV in the germline V gene (reference sequence).

The chain carries TRBV19 and TRBJ2-5; 8 bases match TRBD1. The CDR3 contains 16 residues. J gave up 5 bases and V 5 bases, and 13 bases lay outside the gene matches. CDR1 LNHDA and CDR2 SQIVND come from the germline V gene (reference sequence). In DNA, the CDR3 is TGTGCCAGTAGTCTCCGTTGGGCAGGGGGCCGTGAGACCCAGTACTTC. Amino acid sequence: CASSLRWAGGRETQYF.

The chain links TRBV5-6 to TRBJ1-2; perhaps TRBD1 as D (6 bases). V was trimmed by 4 bases and J by 4 bases, leaving 17 bases between them. Germline lookup yields CDR1 SGHDT and CDR2 YYEEEE. The length of the CDR3 is 15 residues. This CDR3 is CASSPPQGIIYGYTF. The CDR3 bases are TGTGCCAGCAGCCCCCCCCAGGGGATAATCTATGGCTACACCTTC.

V and J are TRBV6-4 and TRBJ1-2; the D gene is possibly TRBD1 (5 bases). In germline, CDR1 is MRHNA, CDR2 SNTAGT. Trimming shortened V by 3 bases and J by 0 bases, and 11 bases separated the two germline ends. CDR3 size: 15 residues. This CDR3 is CASSETRAANYGYTF. The CDR3 DNA sequence: TGTGCCAGCAGTGAAACCAGGGCTGCTAACTATGGCTACACCTTC.

This chain connects TRBV2 to TRBJ2-3; D might be TRBD2 (5 bases). The CDR3 is made up of 15 amino acids. Germline loops: CDR1 SNHLY, CDR2 FYNNEI. The V end was cut by 6 bases, the J end by 1 base, with 14 bases between. The DNA for the CDR3 is TGTGCCAGCAGGGCGGGCAGCACGGGCACAGATACGCAGTATTTT. Protein sequence: CASRAGSTGTDTQYF. The full variable domain, rest sourced from reference TRBV2 and TRBJ2-3, is EPEVTQTPSHQVTQMGQEVILRCVPISNHLYFYWYRQILGQKVEFLVSFYNNEISEKSEIFDDQFSVERPDGSNFTLKIRSTKLEDSAMYFCASRAGSTGTDTQYFGPGTRLTVL.